These 26 T cell receptor beta chains originate from one sample sequenced in a study of blood T cell repertoires in COVID-19. The method was immunoSEQ multiplex PCR; TCRdb's version includes in-frame clones alone and lacks a portion of them. This sample has 190,000 or so clones, with approximately 90% found just once. Sequenced sample: peripheral blood. The receptors here all came from a woman aged 25 to 45 with active or convalescent COVID-19.

V is TRBV2 and J is TRBJ1-2; D is possibly TRBD1 (5 bases). V was trimmed by 8 bases and J by 4 bases, leaving 11 bases between them. The CDR3 is 12 residues long. In germline, CDR1 is SNHLY, CDR2 FYNNEI. CDR3 loop: CASRRVGYGYTF. CDR3 nucleotide sequence: TGTGCCAGCCGCAGGGTAGGCTATGGCTACACCTTC. The full variable domain, completed using reference TRBV2 and TRBJ1-2, is EPEVTQTPSHQVTQMGQEVILRCVPISNHLYFYWYRQILGQKVEFLVSFYNNEISEKSEIFDDQFSVERPDGSNFTLKIRSTKLEDSAMYFCASRRVGYGYTFGSGTRLTVV.

The genes are TRBV11-2 and TRBJ2-5, with 8 bases aligning to TRBD1. This CDR3 contains 15 residues. Trimming at V came to 5 bases and at J to 0 bases, leaving 5 bases not matched to a gene. In germline, CDR1 is SGHAT, CDR2 FQNNGV. Here the CDR3 DNA reads TGTGCCAGCAGCGGGGGACAGGCGTACCAAGAGACCCAGTACTTC. This encodes CASSGGQAYQETQYF.

There are a few counts of this clone. V is TRBV19 and J is TRBJ2-2; 9 bases match TRBD1. This CDR3 has 13 residues. CDR1 and CDR2 from the germline V gene are LNHDA and SQIVND (reference sequence). Trimming removed 6 bases from V and 4 bases from J; junction bases left unmatched: 0. Here the CDR3 DNA reads TGTGCCAGTAGGACAGGGGGCACCGGGGAGCTGTTTTTT. Protein: CASRTGGTGELFF.

This clone was observed a single time. The rearrangement uses TRBV5-5 and TRBJ1-2; a weak D match, TRBD1 (6 bases). This CDR3 is 13 amino acids long. CDR1 and CDR2 from the germline V gene are SGHKS and YYEKEE (reference sequence). V lost 1 base and J lost 8, with 12 bases in between. The CDR3 loop is CASSLRGGEGYTF. The DNA of the CDR3 is TGTGCCAGCAGCTTGAGAGGGGGAGAGGGCTACACCTTC.

This sequence joins TRBV5-1 and TRBJ2-5; the match to TRBD1 covers 7 bases. Germline loops: CDR1 SGHRS, CDR2 YFSETQ. The junction had 8 bases not matched to a gene; V was cut back by 4 bases and J by 5 bases. This CDR3 has 14 amino acids. CDR3 loop: CASSPDRVRETQYF. For the CDR3, the DNA is TGCGCCAGCAGCCCTGACAGGGTTCGGGAGACCCAGTACTTC.

This clone was observed a single time. The J gene is TRBJ1-5, the V gene TRBV3-1 (or the pseudogene TRBV3-2), with D tentatively TRBD1 (6 bases). The CDR3 is 14 residues long. Trimming removed 5 bases at V and 0 bases at J, with 8 bases between. Germline lookup yields CDR1 LGHDT and CDR2 YNNKEL (reference sequence). The CDR3 protein is CASSVQGSNQPQHF. The DNA for the CDR3 is TGTGCCAGCAGCGTACAGGGTAGCAATCAGCCCCAGCATTTT.

The V gene is TRBV20-1, the J gene TRBJ1-1, with a possible D match to TRBD1 (6 bases). This CDR3 is built from 11 residues. Germline CDR1 DFQATT, CDR2 SNEGSKA (reference sequence). V dropped 3 bases and J dropped 7 bases, with 9 bases sitting between them. The DNA of the CDR3 is TGCAGTGCTAGCATAGGGGGTGAAGCTTTCTTT. This gives the protein CSASIGGEAFF.

The rearrangement links TRBV7-2 to TRBJ2-5; tentative D call: TRBD2 (6 bases). Per the germline V gene, CDR1 is SGHTA and CDR2 is FQGNSA. The V gene lost 3 bases and the J gene lost 4 bases, with 24 bases spanning the gap. The CDR3 is made up of 18 amino acids. In DNA, the CDR3 is TGTGCCAGCAGCTTGGATGTTCCCGGGACCCTGGAGGGAGAGACCCAGTACTTC. Translating gives CASSLDVPGTLEGETQYF.

The V and J genes are TRBV19 and TRBJ1-1; the D gene is possibly TRBD1 (6 bases). The germline V and J ends were trimmed by 6 bases and 3 bases, with 11 bases remaining between them. Germline lookup yields CDR1 LNHDA and CDR2 SQIVND (reference sequence). The length of the CDR3 is 13 residues. The CDR3, as DNA: TGTGCCAGTAGACAGGGCCTAGACACTGAAGCTTTCTTT. Protein: CASRQGLDTEAFF.

The J gene is TRBJ2-7, the V gene TRBV11-2, with 8 bases identical to TRBD1. Trimming at V came to 7 bases and at J to 4 bases, leaving 15 bases not matched to a gene. Looked up from germline, CDR1 is SGHAT and CDR2 is FQNNGV. The CDR3 is 16 amino acids. This chain's CDR3 is CASTSFDGDRLYEQYF. The CDR3 coding sequence is TGTGCCAGCACATCATTCGACGGGGACAGGCTATACGAGCAGTACTTC.

V and J are TRBV11-2 and TRBJ1-2; 8 nucleotides match TRBD1. CDR1 is SGHAT, CDR2 FQNNGV, per germline. The ends lost 5 bases at V and 6 bases at J; junction bases unmatched: 5. This CDR3 has 13 residues. In DNA form, the CDR3 reads TGTGCCAGCAGCAGAGGACAGGGCCATGGCTACACCTTC. It codes for CASSRGQGHGYTF.

This clone occurred a few times. This chain connects TRBV4-1 to TRBJ1-5, with 12 positions matching TRBD1. Germline-derived CDR1 and CDR2 are MGHRA and YSYEKL. CDR3 length: 17 residues. V was clipped by 4 bases and J by 3 bases; unmatched bases: 7. CDR3 in amino acids: CASSPDPGQGANQPQHF. CDR3 DNA: TGCGCCAGCAGCCCTGATCCGGGACAGGGGGCCAATCAGCCCCAGCATTTT.

This clone appeared a few times. The chain links TRBV15 to TRBJ2-2; maybe TRBD2 (5 bases). CDR1 LNHNV and CDR2 YYDKDF come from the germline V gene (reference sequence). The CDR3 sequence is 15 residues long. Trimming removed 0 bases from V and 1 base from J, with 6 bases in between. Written as DNA, the CDR3 is TGTGCCACCAGCAGAGAAGGGAGGAACACCGGGGAGCTGTTTTTT. Encoded protein: CATSREGRNTGELFF.

The genes are TRBV2 and TRBJ1-4, with a tentative D call TRBD1 (6 bases). The germline V and J ends were trimmed by 4 bases and 10 bases, with 19 bases remaining between them. CDR3 length equals 15 residues. Germline V lookup: CDR1 SNHLY, CDR2 FYNNEI. CDR3 region: CASSGRAGEGGKLFF. DNA for the CDR3: TGTGCCAGCAGTGGAAGGGCAGGGGAGGGTGGAAAACTGTTTTTT.

The V call is TRBV5-6, the J call TRBJ1-3; D is undetermined. V was trimmed by 0 bases and J by 0 bases, leaving 10 bases between them. CDR3 length: 16 residues. From germline, CDR1 is SGHDT and CDR2 YYEEEE. CDR3 sequence (DNA): TGTGCCAGCAGCTTGGGCCCGGGGTACTCTGGAAACACCATATATTTT. Translation: CASSLGPGYSGNTIYF.

This rearrangement joins TRBV6-5 to TRBJ1-6; tentatively, D is TRBD1 (6 bases). The germline gives CDR1 MNHEY, CDR2 SVGAGI. This CDR3 comprises 14 residues. V was trimmed by 7 bases and J by 4 bases, leaving 11 bases between them. CDR3 sequence (DNA): TGTGCCAGCAAAGGGGGGGGTTATAATTCACCCCTCCACTTT. Its protein product is CASKGGGYNSPLHF.

The V gene is TRBV3-1 (or the pseudogene TRBV3-2), the J gene TRBJ1-1; 7 positions agree with TRBD1. The trim removed 0 bases at V and 6 bases at J, leaving 4 bases unmatched. From germline, CDR1 is LGHDT and CDR2 YNNKEL (reference sequence). The CDR3 has 14 residues. CDR3 nucleotides: TGTGCCAGCAGCCAAGAAGAGGGGGCGGCTGAAGCTTTCTTT. It codes for CASSQEEGAAEAFF.

The chain employs TRBV9 and TRBJ2-2; D is perhaps TRBD1 (5 bases). The germline gives CDR1 SGDLS, CDR2 YYNGEE. The V and J ends lost 1 base and 6 bases respectively, with 7 bases between them. CDR3 length: 13 residues. The CDR3 is CASSVQGSGELFF. CDR3 sequence (DNA): TGTGCCAGCAGCGTACAGGGATCCGGGGAGCTGTTTTTT.

The rearrangement uses TRBV7-8 and TRBJ2-2; TRBD1 is a possible D gene (6 bases). The CDR3 length is 13 residues. Germline lookup yields CDR1 SGHVS and CDR2 FQNEAQ. V gave up 8 bases and J gave up 6 bases, with 13 bases separating them. CDR3 sequence (DNA): TGTGCCAGCCTCCAGGGGTCGGCCGGGGAGCTGTTTTTT. This translates into CASLQGSAGELFF.

The chain couples TRBV6-5 to TRBJ2-3, with unresolved D. CDR1 is MNHEY, CDR2 SVGAGI, per germline. The germline V and J ends were trimmed by 2 bases and 2 bases, with 8 bases remaining between them. The CDR3 is 14 amino acids. The CDR3 DNA sequence: TGTGCCAGCAGTTACGTTGACAACACAGATACGCAGTATTTT. Residues: CASSYVDNTDTQYF.

The rearrangement links TRBV28 to TRBJ1-6, with a possible D match to TRBD1 (5 bases). This CDR3 contains 16 residues. Trimming left V 6 bases short and J 7 bases short, with 19 bases between. The germline V gene encodes CDR1 MDHEN and CDR2 SYDVKM. CDR3: CASSRDGRLVNSPLHF. The CDR3 DNA is TGTGCCAGCAGCCGGGACGGGAGGTTGGTGAATTCACCCCTCCACTTT.

The chain uses TRBV27 and TRBJ2-1, with a weak D call TRBD2 (5 bases). This CDR3 is built from 19 residues. Germline V gives CDR1 MNHEY, CDR2 SMNVEV (reference sequence). Trimming took off 0 bases at V and 4 bases at J, with 22 bases between the two ends. The CDR3 spells CASSLSSGSADSLYNEQFF. The CDR3 DNA is TGTGCCAGCAGTTTATCCTCGGGGTCGGCGGATTCCTTATACAATGAGCAGTTCTTC.

V is TRBV30 and J is TRBJ2-1; D is uncertain. CDR1 is GTSNPN and CDR2 is SVGIG in the germline V gene (reference sequence). The CDR3 has 13 amino acids. Trimming shortened V by 0 bases and J by 7 bases, and 10 bases separated the two germline ends. The CDR3 nucleotides read TGTGCCTGGAGTGTACAAGCCGGGAATGAGCAGTTCTTC. Amino acids: CAWSVQAGNEQFF.

The chain couples TRBV19 to TRBJ2-2; tentative D call: TRBD2 (5 bases). CDR1 LNHDA and CDR2 SQIVND come from the germline V gene (reference sequence). The CDR3 loop spans 16 amino acids. With 0 bases removed from V and 1 base from J, the gap between germline ends came to 9 bases. CDR3 in amino acids: CASSIDHGVNTGELFF. The CDR3 DNA reads TGTGCCAGTAGTATAGATCACGGGGTGAACACCGGGGAGCTGTTTTTT.

This clone was picked up one time. This chain links TRBV3-1 (or the pseudogene TRBV3-2) with TRBJ2-3; 8 nucleotides align to TRBD2. With 4 bases clipped from V and 2 bases from J, the junction kept 8 bases outside the gene matches. Germline-derived CDR1 and CDR2 are LGHDT and YNNKEL (reference sequence). The CDR3 runs 16 residues. The CDR3 region is CASSRKLADLTDTQYF. CDR3 bases: TGTGCCAGCAGCCGTAAACTAGCGGACCTCACAGATACGCAGTATTTT.

The CDR3 region is CASSLTGGSGANVLTF. DNA of the CDR3: TGTGCCAGCAGCCTTACAGGGGGCTCTGGGGCCAACGTCCTGACTTTC. The chain is built from TRBV7-6 and TRBJ2-6, with 8 bases matching TRBD1. The CDR3 sequence is 16 residues long. The ends lost 5 bases at V and 0 bases at J; junction bases unmatched: 3. Germline values: CDR1 SGHVS, CDR2 FNYEAQ.